This TCR beta chain was sequenced for a study of blood T cell repertoires in COVID-19. Study context: Collection of acute and convalescent COVID-19 samples took place in the United States, Italy and Spain.

TCRdb's copy holds only in-frame clones and misses some; the assay was immunoSEQ multiplex PCR. The sample consists of 40,000 to 55,000 clones, 83% of them appearing once. J lost 10 bases, V lost 6 bases, and 7 bases had no gene match. CDR3 length: 14 amino acids. Germline-derived CDR1 and CDR2 are MNHEY and SMNVEV (reference sequence). The sequenced material came from peripheral blood. This clonotype was obtained from a man in his forties with acute or convalescent COVID-19. The chain carries TRBV27 and TRBJ1-6, with TRBD1 matching over 9 bases. The CDR3 loop reads CASRLGQGLSPLHF. CDR3 DNA sequence: TGTGCCAGCAGGTTAGGACAGGGGCTCTCACCCCTCCACTTT.